This TCR beta chain was observed in a study of PD-1 blockade in classical Hodgkin lymphoma. Noted time point: newly diagnosed, previously untreated cHL patient sample. The method was immunoSEQ multiplex PCR; TCRdb's version includes in-frame clones alone and lacks a portion of them. This sample yields about 15,000 clones, of which more than 80% are seen a single time; 6.9% belongs to the top ten. Trimming took off 5 bases at V and 5 bases at J, with 9 bases between the two ends. The germline CDR1 and CDR2 sequences are MNHNS and SASEGT. The CDR3 contains 12 residues. Material for sequencing was peripheral blood mononuclear cells (PBMCs). The V call is TRBV6-1, the J call TRBJ1-1, with D uncertain. This TCR was sampled from a human donor with classical Hodgkin lymphoma. CDR3 in amino acids: CASSIQDTEAFF. The CDR3 nucleotides are TGTGCCAGCAGTATTCAGGATACTGAAGCTTTCTTT.